Each of the 32 T cell receptor beta chains below was sequenced from the same sample in a study of blood T cell repertoires in COVID-19. Clones were read by immunoSEQ multiplex PCR, and TCRdb kept only the in-frame ones, dropping some. The profile shows 300,000 to 350,000 clones, approximately 86% of them singletons. The sample comprised PBMCs or T cells enriched from blood (not recorded which). The receptors originated from a woman in her thirties or forties with acute COVID-19.

The gene calls are TRBV5-6 and TRBJ1-6; D perhaps matches TRBD1 (5 bases). CDR1 and CDR2 (germline): SGHDT, YYEEEE. The V end lost 0 bases, the J end lost 7 bases, and 14 bases lay between the germline ends. This CDR3 is built from 16 residues. This CDR3 is CASSLGLGGRNSPLHF. DNA for the CDR3: TGTGCCAGCAGCTTGGGGCTGGGGGGTCGCAATTCACCCCTCCACTTT.

The CDR3, as DNA: TGTGCCAGCAGCCCAGGAAGCGAGCAGTACTTC. It specifies CASSPGSEQYF. The rearrangement joins TRBV3-1 (or the pseudogene TRBV3-2) to TRBJ2-7; D is unclear. Trimming pared 4 bases from V and 6 bases from J, leaving 7 bases between. CDR3 length equals 11 residues. Germline lookup yields CDR1 LGHDT and CDR2 YNNKEL (reference sequence).

This clone was found once. The J gene is TRBJ2-1, the V gene TRBV2; 9 nucleotides align to TRBD1. The CDR3 totals 14 residues. Germline CDR1 is SNHLY and CDR2 is FYNNEI. Trimming took 6 bases from V and 9 from J; bases not matched to a gene: 9. The CDR3 region is CASSGTGSVSEQFF. CDR3 sequence (DNA): TGTGCCAGCAGCGGGACAGGGAGTGTCAGTGAGCAGTTCTTC.

The chain links TRBV7-6 to TRBJ2-5; D perhaps matches TRBD2 (5 bases). The CDR3 length is 15 residues. Germline CDR1 is SGHVS and CDR2 is FNYEAQ. V gave up 8 bases and J gave up 1 base, with 17 bases separating them. As DNA, the CDR3 is TGTGCCAGCGGCTGGCGGGCGAGTCCCCAAGAGACCCAGTACTTC. Its translation is CASGWRASPQETQYF.

The chain has TRBV4-2 and TRBJ1-1; weak D call: TRBD1 (5 bases). V dropped 0 bases and J dropped 0 bases, with 8 bases sitting between them. The CDR3 is 15 residues long. Per germline, CDR1 LGHNA and CDR2 YNFKEQ. The CDR3 here is CASSQEGGLNTEAFF. CDR3 bases: TGTGCCAGCAGCCAAGAGGGGGGGTTGAACACTGAAGCTTTCTTT.

This chain connects TRBV7-2 to TRBJ1-3; 7 bases map to TRBD1. Looked up from germline, CDR1 is SGHTA and CDR2 is FQGNSA. The V and J ends lost 5 bases and 0 bases, in that order; junction bases with no gene match: 7. This CDR3 is built from 16 residues. CDR3 in amino acids: CASSSWTGRSGNTIYF. The CDR3 nucleotides read TGTGCCAGCAGCAGCTGGACAGGACGCTCTGGAAACACCATATATTTT.

The V gene is TRBV19, the J gene TRBJ1-4; tentatively, D is TRBD1 (6 bases). CDR3 length: 15 amino acids. Germline V gives CDR1 LNHDA, CDR2 SQIVND (reference sequence). Trimming left V 7 bases short and J 10 bases short, with 22 bases between. CDR3 region: CASTLGGQVSGKLFF. CDR3 in DNA: TGTGCCAGTACCTTGGGGGGGCAGGTTTCGGGAAAACTGTTTTTT.

This clone appeared a few times. This CDR3 is CASSLVQAANTEAFF. The CDR3 DNA reads TGTGCCAGCAGCTTAGTACAGGCAGCGAACACTGAAGCTTTCTTT. The gene calls are TRBV7-6 and TRBJ1-1; D may be TRBD1 (5 bases). CDR3 length: 15 amino acids. Germline CDR1 reads SGHVS; CDR2 reads FNYEAQ. Trimming left V 1 base short and J 1 base short, with 10 bases between.

The chain has TRBV4-3 and TRBJ1-6; no reliable D call. V lost 0 bases and J 9 bases, leaving 12 bases between the germline ends. The CDR3 sequence is 15 residues long. Looked up from germline, CDR1 is LGHNA and CDR2 is YSLEER. CDR3 sequence: CASSQDSRGVSPLHF. CDR3 bases: TGCGCCAGCAGCCAAGATAGCCGGGGTGTTTCACCCCTCCACTTT.

This clone came up once. The CDR3 loop reads CASSTRQGQAYQPQHF. As DNA, the CDR3 is TGTGCCAGTAGTACTCGACAGGGCCAGGCATATCAGCCCCAGCATTTT. The chain carries TRBV19 and TRBJ1-5; 7 nucleotides match TRBD1. V lost 4 bases, J lost 5 bases, and 11 bases stayed unmatched. CDR3 length: 16 amino acids. The germline gives CDR1 LNHDA, CDR2 SQIVND (reference sequence). The full variable domain, in which reference TRBV19 and TRBJ1-5 provide the parts outside the CDR3, is DGGITQSPKYLFRKEGQNVTLSCEQNLNHDAMYWYRQDPGQGLRLIYYSQIVNDFQKGDIAEGYSVSREKKESFPLTVTSAQKNPTAFYLCASSTRQGQAYQPQHFGDGTRLSIL.

The chain employs TRBV5-5 and TRBJ2-5; 10 nucleotides match TRBD2. The length of the CDR3 is 16 residues. Germline V lookup: CDR1 SGHKS, CDR2 YYEKEE (reference sequence). The V gene end was trimmed by 3 bases and the J gene end by 4 bases; junction bases not matched to a gene: 9. The CDR3 spells CASSSQIAGGGETQYF. The CDR3 coding sequence is TGTGCCAGCAGCTCCCAAATAGCGGGGGGTGGAGAGACCCAGTACTTC.

The chain couples TRBV13 to TRBJ2-5; maybe TRBD1 (5 bases). There are 12 residues in the CDR3. Germline V lookup: CDR1 PRHDT, CDR2 FYEKMQ (reference sequence). Trimming shortened V by 2 bases and J by 4 bases, and 5 bases separated the two germline ends. The CDR3 region is CASSLRGETQYF. For the CDR3, the DNA is TGTGCCAGCAGCTTAAGGGGAGAGACCCAGTACTTC.

CDR3 nucleotides: TGTGCCAGCAGTTATATAGGGACAGGGGACTACGAGCAGTACTTC. Translation: CASSYIGTGDYEQYF. The genes are TRBV21-1 and TRBJ2-7; the D call of TRBD1 is as the table states it, not checked on the DNA. TRBV21-1 constitutes a pseudogene. This CDR3 is 15 amino acids long.

The rearrangement joins TRBV5-1 to TRBJ1-4; D possibly corresponds to TRBD1 (6 bases). The CDR3 contains 15 residues. Trimming took off 1 base at V and 7 bases at J, with 14 bases between the two ends. The germline gives CDR1 SGHRS, CDR2 YFSETQ. Here the CDR3 DNA reads TGCGCCAGCAGCTTGAGAACAGGGAGAAGTGAAAAACTGTTTTTT. Protein sequence: CASSLRTGRSEKLFF. The full variable domain, in which reference TRBV5-1 and TRBJ1-4 provide the parts outside the CDR3, is KAGVTQTPRYLIKTRGQQVTLSCSPISGHRSVSWYQQTPGQGLQFLFEYFSETQRNKGNFPGRFSGRQFSNSRSEMNVSTLELGDSALYLCASSLRTGRSEKLFFGSGTQLSVL.

This rearrangement joins TRBV29-1 to TRBJ2-1; D possibly corresponds to TRBD1 (5 bases). V was trimmed by 6 bases and J by 1 base, leaving 13 bases between them. CDR3 length equals 14 residues. Germline assignment: CDR1 SQVTM and CDR2 ANQGSEA. The CDR3 coding sequence is TGCAGCGTAGGGTGGCAGGGATCCTACAATGAGCAGTTCTTC. Translation: CSVGWQGSYNEQFF.

J is TRBJ1-2 and V is TRBV28, with D maybe TRBD1 (5 bases). Germline loops: CDR1 MDHEN, CDR2 SYDVKM. The ends were cut back, 7 bases at V and 3 bases at J, with 18 bases in the middle. This CDR3 is 15 amino acids long. The CDR3 protein is CASTFIGGLDYGYTF. For the CDR3, the DNA is TGTGCCAGCACTTTCATCGGGGGTTTAGACTATGGCTACACCTTC.

The chain employs TRBV18 and TRBJ2-1; weak D call: TRBD1 (6 bases). Germline CDR1 and CDR2: KGHSH and LQKENI. This CDR3 spans 14 amino acids. V was pared by 2 bases and J by 10 bases, with 15 bases between. CDR3 loop: CASSPTRQAKEQFF. The CDR3, as DNA: TGTGCCAGCTCACCAACGCGACAGGCCAAAGAGCAGTTCTTC.

This chain connects TRBV9 to TRBJ2-7; 7 bases line up with TRBD2. This CDR3 is 15 amino acids long. After removal of 3 bases from V and 7 bases from J, the junction contained 13 bases not matched to a gene. From germline, CDR1 is SGDLS and CDR2 YYNGEE. The CDR3 loop reads CASSADTSALGEQYF. The DNA of the CDR3 is TGTGCCAGCAGCGCAGACACTAGCGCCCTCGGGGAGCAGTACTTC.

The chain couples TRBV28 to TRBJ1-6; 11 bases are a match to TRBD1. Germline V gene lookup returns CDR1 MDHEN and CDR2 SYDVKM. This CDR3 has 15 amino acids. V dropped 7 bases and J dropped 7; count of bases not matched to a gene: 6. The CDR3 coding sequence is TGTGCCAGCAACGTCGGGGACAGGGGGAATTCACCCCTCCACTTT. Amino acid sequence: CASNVGDRGNSPLHF. The whole variable domain, remainder taken from reference TRBV28 and TRBJ1-6, is DVKVTQSSRYLVKRTGEKVFLECVQDMDHENMFWYRQDPGLGLRLIYFSYDVKMKEKGDIPEGYSVSREKKERFSLILESASTNQTSMYLCASNVGDRGNSPLHFGNGTRLTVT.

The V call is TRBV11-2, the J call TRBJ1-2, with a possible D match to TRBD1 (5 bases). V was shortened by 0 bases and J by 9 bases, with 14 bases between the two germline ends. The CDR3 is 14 residues long. Germline V gives CDR1 SGHAT, CDR2 FQNNGV. The CDR3 nucleotides read TGTGCCAGCAGCTTAGAACCAGGGTCCGATAGCTACACCTTC. It is translated as CASSLEPGSDSYTF. Using reference TRBV11-2 and TRBJ1-2 for the parts outside the CDR3, the full variable domain is EAGVAQSPRYKIIEKRQSVAFWCNPISGHATLYWYQQILGQGPKLLIQFQNNGVVDDSQLPKDRFSAERLKGVDSTLKIQPAKLEDSAVYLCASSLEPGSDSYTFGSGTRLTVV.

This clone was observed a single time. The rearrangement joins TRBV6-2 or TRBV6-3 to TRBJ1-1, with 9 bases that match TRBD1. Trimming at V came to 6 bases and at J to 4 bases, leaving 12 bases not matched to a gene. Germline V gene lookup returns CDR1 MNHEY and CDR2 SVGEGT. The CDR3 is 16 residues long. This CDR3 is CASSHGQGTSSTEAFF. CDR3 in DNA: TGTGCCAGCAGCCACGGACAGGGGACGAGTAGCACTGAAGCTTTCTTT.

The rearrangement joins TRBV5-1 to TRBJ2-1; D call uncertain. The CDR3 consists of 12 residues. The germline CDR1 and CDR2 sequences are SGHRS and YFSETQ. V was cut by 5 bases and J by 8 bases, with 11 bases left in between. CDR3 nucleotides: TGCGCCAGCAGATTAAATTCCGATGAGCAGTTCTTC. Protein product: CASRLNSDEQFF.

CDR3 residues: CASRWPRGDRENTDTQYF. CDR3 coding DNA: TGTGCCAGCAGATGGCCAAGGGGGGACAGGGAGAACACAGATACGCAGTATTTT. This sequence joins TRBV21-1 and TRBJ2-3; the DNA was not compared with TRBD1, the D call given in the table. TRBV21-1 is termed a pseudogene. The CDR3 contains 18 residues.

The chain carries TRBV7-9 and TRBJ1-2, with 7 bases aligning to TRBD1. Germline CDR1 and CDR2: SEHNR and FQNEAQ (reference sequence). The CDR3 runs 15 residues. Unmatched junction bases numbered 10, after V lost 5 bases and J lost 4 bases. The CDR3: CASSPGTVNVYGYTF. CDR3 nucleotides: TGTGCCAGCAGCCCGGGGACAGTCAATGTCTATGGCTACACCTTC.

The chain combines TRBV5-4 with TRBJ2-1, with D maybe TRBD1 (6 bases). Between the trimmed V and J ends, which lost 2 bases and 4 bases, there was a span of 10 bases. The germline V gene encodes CDR1 SGHNT and CDR2 YYREEE (reference sequence). This CDR3 region has 14 residues. The CDR3 nucleotides read TGTGCCAGCAGCTTAAGGGACACATACAATGAGCAGTTCTTC. It encodes CASSLRDTYNEQFF.

V and J are TRBV7-9 and TRBJ1-4, with D hard to call. This CDR3 is built from 14 residues. Trimming took off 1 base at V and 8 bases at J, with 11 bases between the two ends. Germline V lookup: CDR1 SEHNR, CDR2 FQNEAQ (reference sequence). Written as DNA, the CDR3 is TGTGCCAGCAGCTTAGTATCCGCGGGAGAAAAACTGTTTTTT. As protein: CASSLVSAGEKLFF.

The rearrangement links TRBV10-3 to TRBJ2-1; TRBD1 aligns across 7 bases. CDR1 is ENHRY, CDR2 SYGVKD, per germline. This CDR3 contains 14 residues. The ends lost 3 bases at V and 6 bases at J; junction bases unmatched: 5. CDR3 sequence reads: CAISESTGTNEQFF. DNA of the CDR3: TGTGCCATCAGTGAATCGACAGGGACCAATGAGCAGTTCTTC.

This sequence joins TRBV18 and TRBJ2-3, with D uncertain. CDR3 length: 14 amino acids. The germline V and J ends were trimmed by 6 bases and 1 base, with 11 bases remaining between them. Per the germline V gene, CDR1 is KGHSH and CDR2 is LQKENI. The CDR3 nucleotides read TGTGCCAGCTCCTCGATTGGAGGCACAGATACGCAGTATTTT. As protein: CASSSIGGTDTQYF. The entire variable domain, with the rest obtained from reference TRBV18 and TRBJ2-3, is as follows: NAGVMQNPRHLVRRRGQEARLRCSPMKGHSHVYWYRQLPEEGLKFMVYLQKENIIDESGMPKERFSAEFPKEGPSILRIQQVVRGDSAAYFCASSSIGGTDTQYFGPGTRLTVL.

The rearrangement uses TRBV25-1 and TRBJ2-7, with a possible D match to TRBD2 (5 bases). The germline V and J ends were trimmed by 8 bases and 4 bases, with 18 bases remaining between them. The germline CDR1 and CDR2 sequences are MGHDK and SYGVNS. The CDR3 spans 14 residues. CDR3 protein: CASGGETSIYEQYF. In DNA, the CDR3 is TGTGCCAGCGGAGGAGAGACAAGCATATACGAGCAGTACTTC.

This clone was observed a handful of times. This CDR3 is CAISPAKGSTEAFF. In nucleotides, the CDR3 is TGTGCCATCAGTCCGGCGAAGGGGTCCACTGAAGCTTTCTTT. The J gene is TRBJ1-1, the V gene TRBV10-3; TRBD1 is a possible D gene (5 bases). Trimming cost V 5 bases and J 4 bases, with 14 bases left between them. The CDR3 runs to 14 residues. Germline V gene lookup returns CDR1 ENHRY and CDR2 SYGVKD.

In its sample, this clone was seen once. The chain employs TRBV28 and TRBJ1-1; TRBD1 agrees at 10 bases. The CDR3 spans 15 residues. Germline V CDR1 and CDR2: MDHEN, SYDVKM. The J segment lost 6 bases and the V segment lost 5 bases, leaving 9 bases of the junction unmatched. CDR3 sequence (DNA): TGTGCCAGCAGTGTACCGGGACAGGGGATCCCTGAAGCTTTCTTT. Encoded protein: CASSVPGQGIPEAFF. Based on the CDR3 plus reference TRBV28 and TRBJ1-1, the full variable domain is DVKVTQSSRYLVKRTGEKVFLECVQDMDHENMFWYRQDPGLGLRLIYFSYDVKMKEKGDIPEGYSVSREKKERFSLILESASTNQTSMYLCASSVPGQGIPEAFFGQGTRLTVV.

This chain links TRBV20-1 with TRBJ2-5; D may be TRBD2 (6 bases). CDR1 and CDR2 (germline): DFQATT, SNEGSKA (reference sequence). The CDR3 has 11 residues. The V end was cut by 6 bases, the J end by 3 bases, with 8 bases between. The CDR3 is CSAGGEETQYF. CDR3 nucleotides: TGCAGTGCAGGAGGGGAAGAGACCCAGTACTTC.